The sample holds many counts of the clone carrying this T cell receptor beta chain. Germline V CDR1 and CDR2: WNHNN, SYGVQD (reference sequence). CDR3 length: 16 amino acids. The V end was cut by 5 bases, the J end by 5 bases, with 21 bases between. These data come from a study of early T cells in non-severe SARS-CoV-2 infection. TCRdb re-called the 5' RACE reads with MiXCR, one entry per CDR3 protein. The sample contains about 67,000 distinct CDR3 sequences, roughly 10% of which appear only once. Sequencing was performed on whole blood. The sequence was collected from an adult who was a healthcare worker with PCR-confirmed SARS-CoV-2 infection or an uninfected control (not recorded which). V and J are TRBV10-1 and TRBJ2-5; TRBD1 or TRBD2 may be the D gene (6 bases each). The DNA of the CDR3 is TGCGCCAGCAGTAAAGGCGGAGGGGGATCAGGGGAGACCCAGTACTTC. This gives the protein CASSKGGGGSGETQYF.